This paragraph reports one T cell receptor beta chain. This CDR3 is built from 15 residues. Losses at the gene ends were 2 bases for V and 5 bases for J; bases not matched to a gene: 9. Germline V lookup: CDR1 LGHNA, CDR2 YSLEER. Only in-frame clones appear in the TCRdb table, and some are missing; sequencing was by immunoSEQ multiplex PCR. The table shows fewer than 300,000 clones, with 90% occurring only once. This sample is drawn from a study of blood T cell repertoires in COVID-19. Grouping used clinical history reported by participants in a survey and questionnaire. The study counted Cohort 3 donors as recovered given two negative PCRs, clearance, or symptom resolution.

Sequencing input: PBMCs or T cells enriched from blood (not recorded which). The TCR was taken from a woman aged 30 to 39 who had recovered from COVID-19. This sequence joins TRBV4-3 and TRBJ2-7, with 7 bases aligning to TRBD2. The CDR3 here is CASSQNREVGNEQYF. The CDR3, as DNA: TGCGCCAGCAGCCAAAACCGGGAGGTAGGGAACGAGCAGTACTTC.